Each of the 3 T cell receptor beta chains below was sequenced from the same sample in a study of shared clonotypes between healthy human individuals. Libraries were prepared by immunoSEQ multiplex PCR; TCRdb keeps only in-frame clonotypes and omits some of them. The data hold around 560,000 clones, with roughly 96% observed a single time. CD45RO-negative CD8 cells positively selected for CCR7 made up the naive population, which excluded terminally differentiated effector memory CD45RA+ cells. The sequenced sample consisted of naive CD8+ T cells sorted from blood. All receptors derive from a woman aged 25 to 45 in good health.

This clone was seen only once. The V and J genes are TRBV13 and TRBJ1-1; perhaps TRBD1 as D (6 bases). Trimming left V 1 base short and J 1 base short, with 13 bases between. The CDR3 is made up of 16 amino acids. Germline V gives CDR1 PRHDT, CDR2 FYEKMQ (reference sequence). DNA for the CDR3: TGTGCCAGCAGCTTAGAAGGTGGCAGGGGGAACACTGAAGCTTTCTTT. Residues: CASSLEGGRGNTEAFF. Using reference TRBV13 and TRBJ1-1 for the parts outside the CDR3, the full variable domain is AAGVIQSPRHLIKEKRETATLKCYPIPRHDTVYWYQQGPGQDPQFLISFYEKMQSDKGSIPDRFSAQQFSDYHSELNMSSLELGDSALYFCASSLEGGRGNTEAFFGQGTRLTVV.

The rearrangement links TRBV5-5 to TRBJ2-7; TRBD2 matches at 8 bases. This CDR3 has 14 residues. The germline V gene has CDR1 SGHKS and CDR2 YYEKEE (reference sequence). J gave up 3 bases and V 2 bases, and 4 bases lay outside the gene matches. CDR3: CASSFSGTDYEQYF. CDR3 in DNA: TGTGCCAGCAGCTTTAGCGGGACCGACTACGAGCAGTACTTC.

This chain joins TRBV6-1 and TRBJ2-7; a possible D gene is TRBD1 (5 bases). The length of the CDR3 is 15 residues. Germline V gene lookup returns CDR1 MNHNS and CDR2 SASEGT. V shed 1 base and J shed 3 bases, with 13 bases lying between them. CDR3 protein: CASSEVGQGLYEQYF. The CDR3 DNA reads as TGTGCCAGCAGTGAAGTAGGGCAGGGTCTCTACGAGCAGTACTTC.